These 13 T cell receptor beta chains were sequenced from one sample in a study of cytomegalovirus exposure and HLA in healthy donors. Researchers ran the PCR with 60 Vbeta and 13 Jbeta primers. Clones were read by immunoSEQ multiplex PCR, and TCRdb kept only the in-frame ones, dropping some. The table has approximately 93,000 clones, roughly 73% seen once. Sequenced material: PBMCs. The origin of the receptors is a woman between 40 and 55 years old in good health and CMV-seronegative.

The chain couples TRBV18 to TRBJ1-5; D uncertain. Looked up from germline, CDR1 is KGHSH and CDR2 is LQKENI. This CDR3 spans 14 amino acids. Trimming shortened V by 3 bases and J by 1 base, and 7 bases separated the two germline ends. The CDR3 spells CASSPARSNQPQHF. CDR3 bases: TGTGCCAGCTCACCCGCCCGGAGCAATCAGCCCCAGCATTTT.

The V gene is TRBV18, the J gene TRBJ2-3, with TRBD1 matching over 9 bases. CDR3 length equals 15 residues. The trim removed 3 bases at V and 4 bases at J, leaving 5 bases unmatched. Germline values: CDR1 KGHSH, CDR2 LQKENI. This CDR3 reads CASSPGDRAPDTQYF. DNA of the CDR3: TGTGCCAGCTCACCCGGGGACAGGGCCCCAGATACGCAGTATTTT.

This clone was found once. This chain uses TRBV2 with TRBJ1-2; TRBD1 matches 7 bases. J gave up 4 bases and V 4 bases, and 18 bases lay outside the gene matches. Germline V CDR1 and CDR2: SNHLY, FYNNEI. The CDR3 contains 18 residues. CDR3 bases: TGTGCCAGCAGTGGGGGTTCGTGGAGGGGGCTTGGGGTCTATGGCTACACCTTC. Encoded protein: CASSGGSWRGLGVYGYTF.

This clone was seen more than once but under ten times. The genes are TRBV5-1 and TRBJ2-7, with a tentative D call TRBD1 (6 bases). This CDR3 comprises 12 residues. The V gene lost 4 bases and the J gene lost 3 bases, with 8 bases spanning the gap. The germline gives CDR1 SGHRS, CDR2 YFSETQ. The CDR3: CASSPQGYEQYF. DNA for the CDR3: TGCGCCAGCAGCCCACAGGGCTACGAGCAGTACTTC.

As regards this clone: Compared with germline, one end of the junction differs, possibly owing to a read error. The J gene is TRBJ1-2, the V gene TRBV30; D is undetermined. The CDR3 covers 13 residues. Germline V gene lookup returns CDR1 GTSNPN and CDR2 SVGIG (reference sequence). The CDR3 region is CAWRTGKNYGYPF. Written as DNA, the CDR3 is TGTGCCTGGAGAACCGGGAAGAACTATGGCTACCCCTTC.

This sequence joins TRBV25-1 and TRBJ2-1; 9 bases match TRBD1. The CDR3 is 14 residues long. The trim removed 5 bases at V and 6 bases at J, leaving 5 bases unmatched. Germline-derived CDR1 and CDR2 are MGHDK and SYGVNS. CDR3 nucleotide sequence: TGTGCCAGCAGTACAGGGGGCGCGGGCAATGAGCAGTTCTTC. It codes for CASSTGGAGNEQFF.

DNA of the CDR3: TGTGCCAGCAGCTTTACAGGGGCCCGAGGGTACTTC. Translation: CASSFTGARGYF. J is TRBJ2-7 and V is TRBV5-5; TRBD1 matches at 7 bases. V shed 2 bases and J 12 bases; nucleotides not matched to a gene: 8. Germline V gene data show CDR1 as SGHKS and CDR2 as YYEKEE (reference sequence). There are 12 residues in the CDR3.

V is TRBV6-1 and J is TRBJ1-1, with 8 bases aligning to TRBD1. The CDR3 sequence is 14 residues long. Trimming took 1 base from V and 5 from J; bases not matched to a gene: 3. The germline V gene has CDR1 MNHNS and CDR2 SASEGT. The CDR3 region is CASSEGTGLTEAFF. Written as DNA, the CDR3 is TGTGCCAGCAGTGAAGGGACAGGGTTAACTGAAGCTTTCTTT.

The CDR3 DNA reads as TGTGCCAGTAGTATTGAAGGACTTCGGGCGGATACGCAGTATTTT. Protein product: CASSIEGLRADTQYF. V and J are TRBV19 and TRBJ2-3; D is possibly TRBD2 (5 bases). The CDR3 totals 15 residues. Germline assignment: CDR1 LNHDA and CDR2 SQIVND (reference sequence). V lost 3 bases and J lost 6, with 16 bases in between.

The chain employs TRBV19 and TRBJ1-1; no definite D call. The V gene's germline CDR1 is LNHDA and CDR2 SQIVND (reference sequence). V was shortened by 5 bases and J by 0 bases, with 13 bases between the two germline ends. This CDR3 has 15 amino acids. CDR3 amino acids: CASSYAETMNTEAFF. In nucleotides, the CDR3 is TGTGCCAGTAGTTATGCCGAGACTATGAACACTGAAGCTTTCTTT. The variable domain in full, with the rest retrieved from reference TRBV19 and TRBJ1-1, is DGGITQSPKYLFRKEGQNVTLSCEQNLNHDAMYWYRQDPGQGLRLIYYSQIVNDFQKGDIAEGYSVSREKKESFPLTVTSAQKNPTAFYLCASSYAETMNTEAFFGQGTRLTVV.

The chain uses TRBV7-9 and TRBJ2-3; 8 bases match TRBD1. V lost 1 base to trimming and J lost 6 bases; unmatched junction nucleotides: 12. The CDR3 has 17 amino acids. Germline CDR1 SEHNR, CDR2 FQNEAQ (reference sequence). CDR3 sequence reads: CASSLVPRTGKLDTQYF. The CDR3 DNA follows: TGTGCCAGCAGCTTAGTCCCGCGGACAGGGAAGTTGGATACGCAGTATTTT.

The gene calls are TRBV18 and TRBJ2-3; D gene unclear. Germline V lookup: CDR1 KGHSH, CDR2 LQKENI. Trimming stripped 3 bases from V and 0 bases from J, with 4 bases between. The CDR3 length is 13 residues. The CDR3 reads CASSPPSTDTQYF. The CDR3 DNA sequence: TGTGCCAGCTCACCTCCTAGCACAGATACGCAGTATTTT.

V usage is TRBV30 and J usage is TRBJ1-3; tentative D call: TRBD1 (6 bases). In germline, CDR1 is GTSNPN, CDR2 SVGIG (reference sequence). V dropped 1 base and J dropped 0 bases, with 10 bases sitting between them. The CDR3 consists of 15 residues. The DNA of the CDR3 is TGTGCCTGGAGTGGCCGAGGGGGCTCTGGAAACACCATATATTTT. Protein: CAWSGRGGSGNTIYF.